This TCR beta chain appears in the sequencing data of a study of cytomegalovirus exposure and HLA in healthy donors. PCR amplification relied on 60 Vbeta primers (plus 13 Jbeta primers). Produced via immunoSEQ multiplex PCR; TCRdb's table is partial and in-frame only. The sample yields about 130,000 clones, approximately 84% seen once. Comments on this clone: The antigen is not known.

The germline gives CDR1 KGHSH, CDR2 LQKENI. V dropped 3 bases and J dropped 4; count of bases not matched to a gene: 5. CDR3 length: 15 residues. Study findings and constraints: Among TCR beta chains, those listed as cytomegalovirus-associated numbered around 160. It was confirmed in vitro that three of the CMV-associated chains were specific for CMV antigens.

The sequencing sample was made of PBMCs. This sequence originates from a woman aged 40 to 50 in good health and CMV-seronegative. The chain has TRBV18 and TRBJ1-4; 7 bases agree with TRBD1. The CDR3 here is CASSPRTGDNEKLFF. The CDR3 bases are TGTGCCAGCTCACCCCGGACAGGAGATAATGAAAAACTGTTTTTT.